This entry features one T cell receptor beta chain sequence. This sample stems from a study of blood T cell repertoires in COVID-19. Overall study: Some COVID-19 samples were acute and others convalescent; all came from the United States, Italy and Spain. PBMCs, B-cell-depleted T cells, or T cells provided the cDNA or gDNA that made up the material.

Sequencing used immunoSEQ multiplex PCR; TCRdb keeps in-frame clones, though not all of them. Counted here are roughly 16,000 clones, approximately 90% occurring once; the ten biggest clones make up roughly 16%. The CDR3 is 15 amino acids. V was clipped by 4 bases and J by 0 bases, with 12 bases between them. The V gene's germline CDR1 is SGHRS and CDR2 YFSETQ. This receptor was identified in a human donor with active COVID-19. The donor label of this sample is uncertain. V and J are TRBV5-1 and TRBJ2-3; possibly TRBD2 for D (6 bases). The sequencing input was peripheral blood. CDR3 bases: TGCGCCAGCAGCCTCGGGACTCCAAGCACAGATACGCAGTATTTT. Its translation is CASSLGTPSTDTQYF.